One TCR beta chain is described in this entry. Across 24 US areas, participants ranged in age from roughly 18 to 95 years. The study assigned cohorts using participant-reported clinical history. Donors of Cohort 3 who recovered were those that had two negative PCRs, clearance, or symptom resolution. This entry is derived from a study of blood T cell repertoires in COVID-19. Study at large: PBMCs, B-cell-depleted T cells, or T cells provided the cDNA or gDNA that made up the material.

Profiling relied on immunoSEQ multiplex PCR, and the TCRdb table lists in-frame clones only, not all of them. The sample records more than 110,000 clones, roughly 75% being singletons. The receptor was isolated from a woman aged 45-65 years who had recovered from COVID-19. The sample comprised PBMCs or T cells enriched from blood (not recorded which).

CDR3 in DNA: TGTGCCAGCACTAGGGGGGGGCTTCCTCTAAATTCACCCCTCCACTTT. Translation: CASTRGGLPLNSPLHF. V is TRBV28 and J is TRBJ1-6; D might be TRBD1 (6 bases). The CDR3 loop spans 16 amino acids. The germline gives CDR1 MDHEN, CDR2 SYDVKM. Trimming stripped 7 bases from V and 7 bases from J, with 20 bases between.